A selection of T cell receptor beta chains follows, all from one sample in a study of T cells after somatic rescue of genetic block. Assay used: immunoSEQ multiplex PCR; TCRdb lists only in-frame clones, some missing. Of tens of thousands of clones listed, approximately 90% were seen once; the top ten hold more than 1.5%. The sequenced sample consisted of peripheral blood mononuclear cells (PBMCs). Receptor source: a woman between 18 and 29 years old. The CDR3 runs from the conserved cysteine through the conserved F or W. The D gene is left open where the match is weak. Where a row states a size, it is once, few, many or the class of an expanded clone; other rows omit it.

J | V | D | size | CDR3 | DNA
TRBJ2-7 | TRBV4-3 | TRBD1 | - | CASSRDSSYEQYF | TGCGCCAGCAGTAGGGACAGCTCCTACGAGCAGTACTTC
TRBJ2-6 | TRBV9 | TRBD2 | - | CASSEGAGVFSGANVLTF | TGTGCCAGCAGCGAAGGTGCGGGGGTTTTCTCTGGGGCCAACGTCCTGACTTTC
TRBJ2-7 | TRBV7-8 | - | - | CASSLEVYEQYF | TGTGCCAGCAGCTTAGAAGTCTACGAGCAGTACTTC
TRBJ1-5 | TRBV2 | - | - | CASSGRNSNQPQHF | TGTGCCAGCAGTGGCAGAAATAGCAATCAGCCCCAGCATTTT
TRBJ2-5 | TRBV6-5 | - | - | CASKSQETQYF | TGTGCCAGCAAATCCCAGGAGACCCAGTACTTC
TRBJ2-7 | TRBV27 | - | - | CASSLLGQGLREQYF | TGTGCCAGCAGTTTATTGGGGCAGGGATTGAGGGAGCAGTACTTC
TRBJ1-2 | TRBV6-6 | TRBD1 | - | CASTTGQGAHGYTF | TGTGCCAGCACCACCGGACAGGGGGCTCATGGCTACACCTTC
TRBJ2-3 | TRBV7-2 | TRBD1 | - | CASSPPGQGTDTQYF | TGTGCCAGCAGCCCTCCGGGACAGGGCACAGATACGCAGTATTTT
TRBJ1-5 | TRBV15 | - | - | CATSRGGVNQPQHF | TGTGCCACCAGCAGAGGGGGGGTGAATCAGCCCCAGCATTTT
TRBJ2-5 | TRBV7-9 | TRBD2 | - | CASSLVAGGPLETQYF | TGTGCCAGCAGCTTAGTTGCGGGAGGGCCCCTGGAGACCCAGTACTTC
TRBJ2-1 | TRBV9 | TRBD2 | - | CASSVLAAGGVYNEQFF | TGTGCCAGCAGCGTACTGGCAGCGGGAGGGGTCTACAATGAGCAGTTCTTC
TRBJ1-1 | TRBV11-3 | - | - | CASSSPVRRADTEAFF | TGTGCCAGCAGCTCACCGGTGAGGCGGGCGGACACTGAAGCTTTCTTT
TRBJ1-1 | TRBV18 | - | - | CASSPGLKTEAFF | TGTGCCAGCTCACCAGGCCTCAAGACTGAAGCTTTCTTT
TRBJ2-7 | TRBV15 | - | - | CATSRDLSGSIPYEQYF | TGTGCCACCAGCAGAGATCTGAGCGGGTCCATACCCTACGAGCAGTACTTC
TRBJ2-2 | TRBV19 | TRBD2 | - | CASMIAGGTEELFF | TGTGCCAGCATGATAGCGGGGGGGACGGAGGAGCTGTTTTTT
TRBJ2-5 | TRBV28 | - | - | CASSLHGTGGETQYF | TGTGCCAGCAGTTTACACGGCACCGGGGGAGAGACCCAGTACTTC
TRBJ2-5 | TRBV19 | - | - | CASSVTGTGAETQYF | TGTGCCAGTAGTGTCACCGGGACCGGTGCTGAGACCCAGTACTTC
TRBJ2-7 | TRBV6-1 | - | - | CASRPDSLTYEQYF | TGTGCCAGCAGGCCGGACAGTTTAACCTACGAGCAGTACTTC
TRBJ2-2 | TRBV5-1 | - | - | CASSLVWGTPRELFF | TGCGCCAGCAGCTTGGTATGGGGCACACCCAGGGAGCTGTTTTTT
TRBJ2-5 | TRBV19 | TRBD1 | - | CASHPDRDQETQYF | TGTGCCAGCCACCCTGACAGGGACCAAGAGACCCAGTACTTC
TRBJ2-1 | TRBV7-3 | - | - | CASSLMAGSYNEQFF | TGTGCCAGCAGCTTGATGGCGGGCTCCTACAATGAGCAGTTCTTC
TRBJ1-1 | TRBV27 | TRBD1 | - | CASSSQGRANTEAFF | TGTGCCAGCAGCTCACAGGGGAGGGCGAACACTGAAGCTTTCTTT
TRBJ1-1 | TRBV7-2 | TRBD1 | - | CASSYGQVYSLTEAFF | TGTGCCAGCAGCTACGGACAGGTCTACTCCCTCACTGAAGCTTTCTTT
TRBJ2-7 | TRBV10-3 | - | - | CAISAPGGGSAHEQYF | TGTGCCATCAGTGCCCCTGGGGGCGGGAGTGCCCACGAGCAGTACTTC
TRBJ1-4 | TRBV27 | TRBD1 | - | CASSFTGGNEKLFF | TGTGCCAGCAGTTTCACAGGGGGAAATGAAAAACTGTTTTTT
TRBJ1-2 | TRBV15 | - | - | CATSRDGDGYGYTF | TGTGCCACCAGCAGAGATGGAGACGGCTATGGCTACACCTTC
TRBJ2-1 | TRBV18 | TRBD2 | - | CASSTTRSGYYNEQFF | TGTGCCAGCTCAACGACTCGTAGCGGGTACTACAATGAGCAGTTCTTC
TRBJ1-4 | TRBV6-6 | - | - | CASSHTWKLFF | TGTGCCAGCAGCCACACCTGGAAACTGTTTTTT
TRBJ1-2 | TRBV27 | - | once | CASSLRQSHGYTF | TGTGCCAGCAGTTTACGGCAGAGCCATGGCTACACCTTC
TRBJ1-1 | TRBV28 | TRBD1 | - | CASSAPGTANTEAFF | TGTGCCAGCAGCGCACCGGGGACAGCGAACACTGAAGCTTTCTTT
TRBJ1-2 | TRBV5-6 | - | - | CASQSRARGYTF | TGTGCCAGCCAATCTCGGGCTAGGGGCTACACCTTC
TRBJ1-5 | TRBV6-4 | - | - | CASSVGSNQPQHF | TGTGCCAGCAGTGTCGGTAGCAATCAGCCCCAGCATTTT
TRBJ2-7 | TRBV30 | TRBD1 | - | CAWTPGQGSEQYF | TGTGCCTGGACCCCGGGACAGGGGAGCGAGCAGTACTTC
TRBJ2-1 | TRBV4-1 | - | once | CASSQEGAPEQFF | TGCGCCAGCAGCCAAGAAGGGGCCCCGGAGCAGTTCTTC
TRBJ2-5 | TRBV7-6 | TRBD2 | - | CASSLASPFLAGRFQETQYF | TGTGCCAGCAGCTTAGCGTCCCCCTTTCTAGCGGGTAGATTCCAAGAGACCCAGTACTTC
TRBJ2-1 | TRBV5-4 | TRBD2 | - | CASSLGLAGLNEQFF | TGTGCCAGCAGCTTGGGGCTAGCGGGGCTCAATGAGCAGTTCTTC
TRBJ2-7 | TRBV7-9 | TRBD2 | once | CASSIPLAGHYEQYF | TGTGCCAGCAGCATCCCCCTAGCGGGGCACTACGAGCAGTACTTC
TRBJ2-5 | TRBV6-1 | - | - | CASSLISGGVETQYF | TGTGCCAGCAGCCTTATTAGCGGTGGCGTGGAGACCCAGTACTTC
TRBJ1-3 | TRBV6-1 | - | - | CASSLQVASGNTIYF | TGTGCCAGCAGTTTACAGGTTGCCTCTGGAAACACCATATATTTT
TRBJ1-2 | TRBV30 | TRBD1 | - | CAWSLPYRTGQINYGYTF | TGTGCCTGGAGTCTCCCATATCGGACAGGGCAGATCAACTATGGCTACACCTTC
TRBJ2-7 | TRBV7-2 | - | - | CASSLGTTGYEQYF | TGTGCCAGCAGCTTAGGGACTACCGGCTACGAGCAGTACTTC
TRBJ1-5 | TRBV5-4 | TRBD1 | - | CASSSGQGGDQPQHF | TGTGCCAGCAGCTCTGGACAGGGTGGGGATCAGCCCCAGCATTTT
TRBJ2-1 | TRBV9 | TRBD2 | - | CASSGIAGAFEQFF | TGTGCCAGCAGCGGAATAGCGGGAGCTTTTGAGCAGTTCTTC
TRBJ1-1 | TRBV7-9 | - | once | CASSQVGGNTEAFF | TGTGCCAGCAGCCAAGTAGGGGGGAACACTGAAGCTTTCTTT
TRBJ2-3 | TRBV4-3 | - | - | CASSQDTGGNTDTQYF | TGCGCCAGCAGCCAAGATACAGGCGGAAACACAGATACGCAGTATTTT
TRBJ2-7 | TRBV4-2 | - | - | CASSHLTGEQYF | TGTGCCAGCAGCCATTTAACGGGCGAGCAGTACTTC
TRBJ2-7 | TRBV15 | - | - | CATSRAPVTRREQYF | TGTGCCACCAGCAGAGCCCCCGTGACTAGACGCGAGCAGTACTTC
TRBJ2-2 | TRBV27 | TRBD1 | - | CASSNRGPNTGELFF | TGTGCCAGCAGTAACAGGGGCCCCAACACCGGGGAGCTGTTTTTT
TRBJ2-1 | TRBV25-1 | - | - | CASSRRGTYNEQFF | TGTGCCAGCAGTAGAAGGGGGACCTACAATGAGCAGTTCTTC
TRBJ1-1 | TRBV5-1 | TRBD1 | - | CASSGDRANTEAFF | TGCGCCAGCAGCGGGGACAGGGCGAACACTGAAGCTTTCTTT
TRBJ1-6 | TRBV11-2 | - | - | CASGLGPNNSPLHF | TGTGCCAGCGGGTTGGGCCCGAATAATTCACCCCTCCACTTT
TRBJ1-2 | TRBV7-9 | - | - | CASLPPGKVEGYTF | TGTGCCAGCCTTCCCCCAGGGAAGGTGGAAGGCTACACCTTC
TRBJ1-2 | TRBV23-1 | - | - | CASSLEGTNYGYTF | TGCGCCAGCAGTCTTGAGGGCACTAACTATGGCTACACCTTC
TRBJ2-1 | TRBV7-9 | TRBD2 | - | CASSWTSGRLSSYNEQFF | TGTGCCAGCAGCTGGACTAGCGGGAGGCTCAGCTCCTACAATGAGCAGTTCTTC
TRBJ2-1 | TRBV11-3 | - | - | CAIAPLVQGTNEQFF | TGTGCCATCGCACCCTTAGTCCAGGGGACCAACGAGCAGTTCTTC